Shown below are 8 T cell receptor beta chains from a single sample sequenced in a study of blood T cell repertoires in COVID-19. Only in-frame clones appear in the TCRdb table, and some are missing; sequencing was by immunoSEQ multiplex PCR. The sample has tens of thousands of clones; 70% to 85% are singletons. Sample: peripheral blood. These receptors were obtained from a man aged 70 or older with acute or convalescent COVID-19.

The chain joins TRBV18 to TRBJ1-5; 8 bases match TRBD1. J lost 4 bases, V lost 8 bases, and 10 bases had no gene match. The CDR3 is 15 amino acids. In germline, CDR1 is KGHSH, CDR2 LQKENI. In nucleotides, the CDR3 is TGTGCCAGCACCCCGGACAGGGTTGGGAATCAGCCCCAGCATTTT. This translates into CASTPDRVGNQPQHF.

CDR3 amino acids: CASSISGGAGNTIYF. CDR3 sequence (DNA): TGTGCCAGCAGCATCTCGGGGGGTGCTGGAAACACCATATATTTT. J is TRBJ1-3 and V is TRBV11-3, with D perhaps TRBD1 (5 bases). CDR1 SGHNT and CDR2 YENEEA come from the germline V gene. The CDR3 length is 15 residues. V shed 5 bases and J shed 2 bases, with 13 bases lying between them.

This clone has a single count. V is TRBV28 and J is TRBJ2-5, with 8 bases identical to TRBD1. V shed 6 bases, J shed 3 bases, and the junction held 15 bases outside the gene matches. The CDR3 has 17 residues. CDR1 is MDHEN and CDR2 is SYDVKM in the germline V gene. The CDR3 loop is CASSFPPWDRTEETQYF. For the CDR3, the DNA is TGTGCCAGCAGCTTCCCCCCCTGGGACAGGACCGAAGAGACCCAGTACTTC.

The gene calls are TRBV11-2 and TRBJ1-2, with D unclear. Germline V gene lookup returns CDR1 SGHAT and CDR2 FQNNGV. Trimming took 4 bases from V and 4 from J, leaving 13 bases between them. The CDR3 consists of 14 residues. The CDR3 here is CASSSRTGGYGYTF. The CDR3 DNA reads TGTGCCAGCAGCTCTCGGACGGGAGGCTATGGCTACACCTTC.

J is TRBJ2-7 and V is TRBV3-1 (or the pseudogene TRBV3-2), with TRBD2 matching over 7 bases. The CDR3 length is 15 residues. Germline lookup yields CDR1 LGHDT and CDR2 YNNKEL (reference sequence). After removal of 3 bases from V and 1 base from J, the junction contained 6 bases not matched to a gene. CDR3 DNA: TGTGCCAGCAGCCAGGGCGGCGGGAGATCCTACGAGCAGTACTTC. Translating it yields CASSQGGGRSYEQYF.

This clone is a singleton in its sample. J is TRBJ2-7 and V is TRBV7-2, with a possible D match to TRBD2 (6 bases). The V gene lost 4 bases and the J gene lost 4 bases, with 17 bases spanning the gap. The germline CDR1 and CDR2 sequences are SGHTA and FQGNSA. The length of the CDR3 is 15 residues. CDR3: CASSSGTASGYEQYF. CDR3 in DNA: TGTGCCAGCAGCTCAGGGACTGCCTCGGGGTACGAGCAGTACTTC.

The chain uses TRBV27 and TRBJ1-5, with 9 bases matching TRBD1. Trimming cost V 6 bases and J 6 bases; bases outside gene matches: 12. The CDR3 is made up of 16 amino acids. Germline CDR1 MNHEY, CDR2 SMNVEV (reference sequence). CDR3 amino acids: CASSRLQGASGQPQHF. The CDR3 DNA reads TGTGCCAGCAGCCGATTACAGGGGGCAAGCGGTCAGCCCCAGCATTTT.

The CDR3 nucleotides read TGTGCCAGCAGCACTAGCGGTGGGCAGTATTTT. Protein product: CASSTSGGQYF. The chain carries TRBV6-2 or TRBV6-3 and TRBJ2-3, with TRBD2 identical over 8 bases. This CDR3 has 11 amino acids. J was trimmed by 11 bases and V by 6 bases; bases with no gene match: 4. Germline CDR1 MNHEY, CDR2 SVGEGT.